The present entry profiles one TCR beta chain with its context. Antigen specificity is unknown. The data derive from a study of T cells in Graves' hyperthyroidism and ophthalmopathy. Hyperthyroidism of Graves' type that showed no ophthalmopathy progression within 18 months was stable. Exclusion of patients followed from uncontrolled infection, other autoimmune disease, pregnancy or lactation. The diagnoses drew upon clinical symptoms, serum thyroxine and TRAb, thyroid ultrasound and orbital computed tomography. TCR beta CDR3 regions were amplified from RNA. During a first-round RT-PCR of the TCR CDR3, the HTBI primer set was used. TCRdb re-derived calls from the multiplex PCR reads in MiXCR, one entry per CDR3 protein. The data contain around 620,000 distinct CDR3 sequences, around 16% of them singletons. CDR3 length equals 15 residues. From germline, CDR1 is SGDLS and CDR2 YYNGEE. J gave up 4 bases and V 3 bases, and 4 bases lay outside the gene matches.

Study-wide points: From stable hyperthyroidism, ophthalmopathy was set apart by a 13 V-J model.

The J gene is TRBJ2-1, the V gene TRBV9, with 10 bases matching TRBD2. The source is a woman aged 30 to 39 with Graves' hyperthyroidism. The sequenced sample consisted of blood. The CDR3, as DNA: TGTGCCAGCAGCGAAGGACTAGCGGAATACAATGAGCAGTTCTTC. Translation gives CASSEGLAEYNEQFF. Full variable domain (outside the CDR3, taken from reference TRBV9 and TRBJ2-1): DSGVTQTPKHLITATGQRVTLRCSPRSGDLSVYWYQQSLDQGLQFLIQYYNGEERAKGNILERFSAQQFPDLHSELNLSSLELGDSALYFCASSEGLAEYNEQFFGPGTRLTVL.